This is a list of T cell receptor beta chains from one sample in a study of blood T cells in healthy people across ages. From the 5' RACE reads, TCRdb called clonotypes with MiXCR, one entry per CDR3 protein. The sample includes approximately 600,000 distinct CDR3 sequences, under 70% of them seen just once. Sequencing used blood. The source of these receptors is a man in his sixties in good health. The CDR3 runs from the conserved cysteine through the conserved F or W. Fields, in order: CDR3 length, clone size, V gene, D gene, J gene, CDR3 DNA, CDR3 protein. D genes are given only for firm matches. A row's size may be missing; if present it is once, few, many or a size class.

>15|.|TRBV20-1|TRBD2|TRBJ2-1
TGCAGTGCTAGTGTGAGCGGGGGGGAATTCGATGAGCAGTTCTTC
CSASVSGGEFDEQFF
>14|.|TRBV3-1|.|TRBJ2-1
TGTGCCAGCAGCCGCAATACAGGGAACAATGAGCAGTTCTTC
CASSRNTGNNEQFF
>15|.|TRBV20-1|.|TRBJ1-5
TGCGGTGCTAGAGGGAGGGGACCTTACAATCAGCCCCAGCATTTT
CGARGRGPYNQPQHF
>14|.|TRBV29-1|TRBD2|TRBJ2-3
TGCAGCGTCGGGCGGGGGTCCTACACAGATACGCAGTATTTT
CSVGRGSYTDTQYF
>15|.|TRBV7-2|.|TRBJ2-1
TGTGCCAGCGGACCGGGACCCGCTTCTTACAATGAGCAGTTCTTC
CASGPGPASYNEQFF
>16|few|TRBV14|TRBD1|TRBJ2-1
TGTGCCAGCAGCCTGATGTCGGGACAGATATACAATGAGCAGTTCTTC
CASSLMSGQIYNEQFF
>14|few|TRBV7-9|.|TRBJ2-1
TGTGCCAGCAGCTTATCAGGGTTGGGTGATGAGCAGTTCTTC
CASSLSGLGDEQFF
>14|.|TRBV7-9|.|TRBJ1-2
TGTGCCAGCAGCTTATTAGAAGCTAACTATGGCTACACCTTC
CASSLLEANYGYTF
>16|.|TRBV28|TRBD2|TRBJ2-7
TGTGCCAGCAGTTTGAGTGGGACTAGCGGATCCTACGAGCAGTACTTC
CASSLSGTSGSYEQYF
>16|.|TRBV11-2|TRBD1|TRBJ1-2
TGTGCCAGCAGCATAAGACAGGGGGGGGTTAACTATGGCTACACCTTC
CASSIRQGGVNYGYTF
>16|few|TRBV7-9|.|TRBJ2-6
TGTGCCAGCAGCCGCGGACGGTTCTCTGGGGCCAACGTCCTGACTTTC
CASSRGRFSGANVLTF
>14|.|TRBV7-9|.|TRBJ1-4
TGTGCCAGCAGCAAAGACAGAAGAAATGAAAAACTGTTTTTT
CASSKDRRNEKLFF
>16|once|TRBV6-2/TRBV6-3|TRBD1|TRBJ2-4
TGTGCCAGCAGGGATGGGACAGGCGTAGCCAAAAACATTCAGTACTTC
CASRDGTGVAKNIQYF